What follows are 22 T cell receptor beta chains derived from one specimen sequenced in a study of vaccination and CD4 T cells after COVID-19. At the Johns Hopkins FTIC core, DNA taken from cultured CD4+ T cells was sequenced by way of the Oncomine TCR Beta short-read assay. A single record per CDR3 protein comes from TCRdb applying MiXCR to the PCR reads. The sample includes around 16,000 distinct CDR3 sequences, around 55% of them seen just once. Noted time point: late sampling 161 to 241 days after vaccination in a few convalescent patients. Treatment specified: 10-day PBMC culture with coronavirus spike peptide pools or control peptides (ViraFEST assay). Their antigens are not known. The sample consisted of CD4+ T cells from blood, cultured in vitro, taken about 7 months after SARS-CoV-2 vaccination. All receptors derive from a human donor who had recovered from COVID-19.

The V and J genes are TRBV7-8 and TRBJ2-7, with D perhaps TRBD1 (5 bases). Trimming pared 1 base from V and 7 bases from J, leaving 17 bases between. The CDR3 spans 15 residues. The germline CDR1 and CDR2 sequences are SGHVS and FQNEAQ. The CDR3 DNA reads as TGTGCCAGCAGCTTAGGGAACCTTCAGGGTTCGGAGCAGTACTTC. Translation: CASSLGNLQGSEQYF.

A few counts support this clonotype. The chain carries TRBV6-1 and TRBJ2-7, with 8 nucleotides matching TRBD2. V dropped 3 bases and J dropped 6; count of bases not matched to a gene: 13. This CDR3 is 16 amino acids long. In germline, CDR1 is MNHNS, CDR2 SASEGT. As DNA, the CDR3 is TGTGCCAGCAGTGAGAGGTTAGCGGGACTTTCTTCCGAGCAGTACTTC. Translating gives CASSERLAGLSSEQYF.

The chain joins TRBV20-1 to TRBJ2-5; D is undetermined. The V end lost 1 base, the J end lost 5 bases, and 5 bases lay between the germline ends. Germline V lookup: CDR1 DFQATT, CDR2 SNEGSKA (reference sequence). CDR3 length: 11 amino acids. Here the CDR3 reads CSARVGETQYF. The CDR3 bases are TGCAGTGCTAGAGTTGGGGAGACCCAGTACTTC.

The chain has TRBV6-2 or TRBV6-3 and TRBJ1-1; D is unclear. The germline gives CDR1 MNHEY, CDR2 SVGEGT. Trimming stripped 8 bases from V and 4 bases from J, with 23 bases between. The CDR3 covers 16 residues. The CDR3 sequence is CASSLLLGLSPTEAFF. In DNA form, the CDR3 reads TGTGCCAGCTCCCTGTTATTAGGACTTAGCCCCACTGAAGCTTTCTTT.

This clonotype was observed a handful of times. The chain employs TRBV6-1 and TRBJ1-2; perhaps TRBD1 as D (5 bases). V shed 11 bases and J shed 4 bases, with 14 bases lying between them. Germline V gene sequence: CDR1 MNHNS, CDR2 SASEGT. The CDR3 extends over 12 amino acids. The CDR3 reads CAAQALGYGYTF. The CDR3 DNA reads TGTGCCGCACAGGCTCTAGGCTATGGCTACACCTTC.

This clonotype has a handful of counts. V is TRBV7-9 and J is TRBJ2-5; D unclear. The CDR3 runs to 11 residues. Germline V gives CDR1 SEHNR, CDR2 FQNEAQ (reference sequence). Trimming left V 5 bases short and J 0 bases short, with 1 base between. CDR3 loop: CASSNQETQYF. CDR3 nucleotide sequence: TGTGCCAGCAGCAACCAAGAGACCCAGTACTTC. The entire variable domain, with the rest obtained from reference TRBV7-9 and TRBJ2-5, is as follows: DTGVSQNPRHKITKRGQNVTFRCDPISEHNRLYWYRQTLGQGPEFLTYFQNEAQLEKSRLLSDRFSAERPKGSFSTLEIQRTEQGDSAMYLCASSNQETQYFGPGTRLLVL.

V is TRBV7-2 and J is TRBJ2-7; the D gene is possibly TRBD2 (6 bases). Germline V gene lookup returns CDR1 SGHTA and CDR2 FQGNSA. The CDR3 has 15 amino acids. V shed 5 bases and J shed 0 bases, with 14 bases lying between them. The CDR3: CASSSAGTVSYEQYF. The CDR3 DNA is TGTGCCAGCAGCAGTGCCGGGACTGTCTCCTACGAGCAGTACTTC.

The V gene is TRBV4-3, the J gene TRBJ2-1; TRBD2 matches at 7 bases. J was trimmed by 10 bases and V by 2 bases; bases with no gene match: 17. Per germline, CDR1 LGHNA and CDR2 YSLEER. The CDR3 loop spans 17 amino acids. The CDR3 sequence is CASSQTAGPIYRKEQFF. For the CDR3, the DNA is TGCGCCAGCAGCCAAACAGCGGGACCGATTTACCGCAAGGAGCAGTTCTTC.

V gene TRBV5-1 combines with J gene TRBJ2-5; 9 positions agree with TRBD2. Germline V gene data show CDR1 as SGHRS and CDR2 as YFSETQ. The CDR3 consists of 17 residues. V lost 0 bases to trimming and J lost 5 bases; unmatched junction nucleotides: 11. The CDR3 DNA reads TGCGCCAGCAGCTTGGATTGGCGGGAGGGCCGGTCGGAGACCCAGTACTTC. Translation gives CASSLDWREGRSETQYF.

The chain has TRBV5-3 and TRBJ2-7, with a possible D match to TRBD1 (6 bases). TRBV5-3 is an ORF for which the function is uncertain. This CDR3 comprises 14 residues. With 2 bases removed from V and 6 bases from J, the gap between germline ends came to 15 bases. CDR3 amino acids: CARSLWTQGPEQYF. The CDR3 DNA follows: TGTGCCAGAAGCTTATGGACCCAGGGGCCCGAGCAGTACTTC.

This clonotype was recorded once. V usage is TRBV20-1 and J usage is TRBJ1-5; no definite D call. This CDR3 region has 12 residues. V dropped 3 bases and J dropped 2 bases, with 5 bases sitting between them. Germline loops: CDR1 DFQATT, CDR2 SNEGSKA (reference sequence). This chain's CDR3 is CSARLGNQPQHF. In DNA form, the CDR3 reads TGCAGTGCTAGGCTGGGCAATCAGCCCCAGCATTTT.

The J gene is TRBJ2-5, the V gene TRBV6-5; 7 bases are shared with TRBD2. The CDR3 has 16 residues. From germline, CDR1 is MNHEY and CDR2 SVGAGI. V was pared by 0 bases and J by 4 bases, with 8 bases of the junction left unmatched. CDR3 region: CASSYSLAGVAETQYF. The DNA of the CDR3 is TGTGCCAGCAGTTACTCCTTGGCGGGAGTGGCAGAGACCCAGTACTTC.

The chain links TRBV20-1 to TRBJ2-3; 7 bases are shared with TRBD1. Trimming took 2 bases from V and 2 from J; bases not matched to a gene: 10. The CDR3 runs to 16 residues. Germline CDR1 DFQATT, CDR2 SNEGSKA (reference sequence). CDR3 residues: CSARPISDRITDTQYF. CDR3 sequence (DNA): TGCAGTGCTAGACCAATTTCGGACAGGATCACAGATACGCAGTATTTT.

The rearrangement links TRBV25-1 to TRBJ1-2; a weak D match, TRBD1 (5 bases). V lost 3 bases to trimming and J lost 3 bases, with 11 bases between them. Germline CDR1 reads MGHDK; CDR2 reads SYGVNS. CDR3 size: 14 residues. DNA for the CDR3: TGTGCCAGCAGTGAGGCTGGGGCGGACTATGGCTACACCTTC. Its protein is CASSEAGADYGYTF.

This clonotype was counted once. This chain links TRBV2 with TRBJ1-2; D unclear. CDR1 is SNHLY, CDR2 FYNNEI, per germline. Trimming removed 4 bases from V and 3 bases from J, with 12 bases in between. CDR3 size: 14 residues. The CDR3 bases are TGTGCCAGCAGTGCATCCGGAGCCTACTATGGCTACACCTTC. It is translated as CASSASGAYYGYTF.

This clonotype was seen only once. J is TRBJ2-5 and V is TRBV27, with D possibly called TRBD1 or TRBD2 (5 bases each). CDR3 length: 16 amino acids. V was trimmed by 0 bases and J by 8 bases, leaving 19 bases between them. CDR1 is MNHEY, CDR2 SMNVEV, per germline (reference sequence). CDR3 coding DNA: TGTGCCAGCAGTTTATCGGGGACCCCCGGCCAGGGAACCCAGTACTTC. Translating it yields CASSLSGTPGQGTQYF.

The DNA for the CDR3 is TGCAGTGCAGGACTAGGGAACAATGAGCAGTTCTTC. This gives the protein CSAGLGNNEQFF. This chain links TRBV20-1 with TRBJ2-1, with 7 bases that match TRBD2. The CDR3 sequence is 12 residues long. V was clipped by 6 bases and J by 5 bases; unmatched bases: 4. Germline CDR1 and CDR2: DFQATT and SNEGSKA (reference sequence).

This clonotype was seen once. The J gene is TRBJ2-1, the V gene TRBV12-3 or TRBV12-4, with 8 bases aligning to TRBD2. The junction had 11 bases not matched to a gene; V was cut back by 7 bases and J by 9 bases. This CDR3 comprises 14 residues. Here the CDR3 reads CASTQSGTRSEQFF. In DNA, the CDR3 is TGTGCCAGCACACAATCCGGGACTAGAAGTGAGCAGTTCTTC.

This clonotype was seen a few times. The rearrangement uses TRBV20-1 and TRBJ1-1, with 7 positions matching TRBD1. Germline V gene data show CDR1 as DFQATT and CDR2 as SNEGSKA (reference sequence). J was trimmed by 2 bases and V by 5 bases; bases with no gene match: 11. This CDR3 region has 15 residues. CDR3 nucleotides: TGCAGTGCTCCCCGAGCGGGACAGTTTAACACTGAAGCTTTCTTT. Protein: CSAPRAGQFNTEAFF.

This chain joins TRBV7-2 and TRBJ2-1, with 12 bases aligning to TRBD2. V was clipped by 3 bases and J by 1 base; unmatched bases: 13. The CDR3 extends over 20 amino acids. The germline V gene encodes CDR1 SGHTA and CDR2 FQGNSA. The DNA for the CDR3 is TGTGCCAGCAGCTTTCCCCGAGGACTAGCGGGAATGGGATCCTACAATGAGCAGTTCTTC. It is translated as CASSFPRGLAGMGSYNEQFF. Together with reference TRBV7-2 and TRBJ2-1, the CDR3 gives the full variable domain: GAGVSQSPSNKVTEKGKDVELRCDPISGHTALYWYRQSLGQGLEFLIYFQGNSAPDKSGLPSDRFSAERTGGSVSTLTIQRTQQEDSAVYLCASSFPRGLAGMGSYNEQFFGPGTRLTVL.

To note about this clonotype: A much larger clone lies one base from this, so it may be a read error. The chain combines TRBV10-3 with TRBJ2-6, with D maybe TRBD1 (5 bases). CDR1 ENHRY and CDR2 SYGVKD come from the germline V gene. The CDR3 runs to 15 residues. CDR3 sequence (DNA): TGTGCCATCAGTGGGACCAGCTCTGGGGCCAACGCCCTGACTTTC. This codes for CAISGTSSGANALTF.

The chain joins TRBV20-1 to TRBJ1-2; TRBD1 agrees at 7 bases. The germline V gene has CDR1 DFQATT and CDR2 SNEGSKA (reference sequence). With V trimmed by 2 bases and J by 6 bases, 12 bases remained unmatched. CDR3 length equals 15 residues. This CDR3 reads CSARWFQAGGDGYTF. CDR3 bases: TGCAGTGCTAGATGGTTTCAGGCAGGGGGGGATGGCTACACCTTC.